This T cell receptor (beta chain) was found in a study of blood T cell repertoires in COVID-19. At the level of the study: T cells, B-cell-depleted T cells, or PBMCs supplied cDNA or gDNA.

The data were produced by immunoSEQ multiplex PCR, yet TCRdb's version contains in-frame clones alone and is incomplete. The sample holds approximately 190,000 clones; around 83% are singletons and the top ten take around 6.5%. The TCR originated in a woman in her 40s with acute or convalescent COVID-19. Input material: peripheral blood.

The CDR3 nucleotides are TGTGCCTGGACCAGGGCAGGGGTGTACAATGAGCAGTTCTTC. Residues: CAWTRAGVYNEQFF. V usage is TRBV30 and J usage is TRBJ2-1, with a possible D match to TRBD1 (6 bases). CDR1 and CDR2 (germline): GTSNPN, SVGIG (reference sequence). The CDR3 loop spans 14 amino acids. V lost 4 bases and J 4 bases, leaving 14 bases between the germline ends.